Listed here is a single TCR beta chain. Its antigen is unknown. V trimming: 0 bases; J trimming: 5 bases; junction bases outside the gene matches: 10. Germline assignment: CDR1 SGHAT and CDR2 FQNNGV. The CDR3 consists of 18 residues. The data stem from a study of naive and memory T cell subsets. Regarding the study as a whole: Each distinct alpha or beta sequence counts as one clonotype.

Two oligonucleotides, mixed equimolar, formed the beta constant-region primer covering TRBC1 and TRBC2. A 12-nucleotide UMI and the SP2 primer were added to the cDNA 3' end by oligonucleotide ligation. TCRdb reanalysed the UMI-ligation and nested PCR reads using MiXCR and keeps one entry per CDR3 protein. The sample has over 75,000 distinct CDR3 sequences; around 14% are singletons. This TCR was recovered from a human donor in good health. The sequenced sample consisted of central memory CD4+ T cells from blood. The chain links TRBV11-2 to TRBJ2-1, with 10 bases lining up with TRBD2. CDR3 amino acids: CASSLEASGSPRDNEQFF. DNA for the CDR3: TGTGCCAGCAGCTTAGAGGCTAGCGGGAGCCCACGGGACAATGAGCAGTTCTTC.